Given below is one T cell receptor (beta chain) in context. This CDR3 has 15 residues. Trimming pared 3 bases from V and 6 bases from J, leaving 18 bases between. Per germline, CDR1 SGHRS and CDR2 YFSETQ. Original processing notes: Nucleated cell number was recorded as an estimate derived from reference gene primer amplification. The assay was immunoSEQ multiplex PCR, and TCRdb's table has in-frame clones only and misses some. V, J and clone size reflect that table, while D and trimming were determined from the DNA. In the table there are about 210,000 clones, 83% of which are singletons. These data come from a study of blood T cell repertoires in COVID-19. Study-wide background: Some COVID-19 samples were acute and others convalescent; all came from the United States, Italy and Spain. The cDNA or gDNA used as material had been derived from T cells, B-cell-depleted T cells, or PBMCs.

The chain combines TRBV5-1 with TRBJ1-2; D is undetermined. This TCR was sampled from a woman aged 45 to 65 with acute or convalescent COVID-19. Sequencing was carried out using peripheral blood. The CDR3 DNA sequence: TGCGCCAGCAGCTCCAACTACCGGGAGGGCCATGGCTACACCTTC. This codes for CASSSNYREGHGYTF.